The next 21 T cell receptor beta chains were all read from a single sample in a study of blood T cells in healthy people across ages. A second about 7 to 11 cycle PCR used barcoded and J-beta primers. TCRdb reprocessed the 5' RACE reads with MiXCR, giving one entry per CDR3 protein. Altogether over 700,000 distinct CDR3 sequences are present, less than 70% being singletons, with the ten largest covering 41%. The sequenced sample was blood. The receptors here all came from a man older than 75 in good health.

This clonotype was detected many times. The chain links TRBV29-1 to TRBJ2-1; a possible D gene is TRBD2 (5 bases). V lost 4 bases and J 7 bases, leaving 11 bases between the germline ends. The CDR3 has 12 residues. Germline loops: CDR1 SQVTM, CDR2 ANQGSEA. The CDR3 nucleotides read TGCAGCGTTGTTCGGGGAAATAATGAGCAGTTCTTC. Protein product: CSVVRGNNEQFF.

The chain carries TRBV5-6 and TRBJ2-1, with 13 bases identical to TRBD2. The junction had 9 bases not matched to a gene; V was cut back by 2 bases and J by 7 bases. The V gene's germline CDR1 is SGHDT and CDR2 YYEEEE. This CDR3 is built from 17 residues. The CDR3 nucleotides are TGTGCCAGCAGCTTCAGGACTAGCGGGAGTTTTTGGAATGAGCAGTTCTTC. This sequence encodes CASSFRTSGSFWNEQFF.

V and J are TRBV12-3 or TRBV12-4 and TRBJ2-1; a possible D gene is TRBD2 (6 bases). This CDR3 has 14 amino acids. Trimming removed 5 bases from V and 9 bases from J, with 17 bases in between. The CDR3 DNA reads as TGTGCCAGCAGTCTGATAGCGGAGGCGGCTGAGCAGTTCTTC. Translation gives CASSLIAEAAEQFF.

The CDR3 loop reads CSVRSGRTLIETQYF. CDR3 DNA sequence: TGCAGCGTTCGTAGCGGGAGGACTCTCATCGAGACCCAGTACTTC. The chain couples TRBV29-1 to TRBJ2-5; 10 bases map to TRBD2. This CDR3 has 15 residues. Germline CDR1 is SQVTM and CDR2 is ANQGSEA. J gave up 5 bases and V 5 bases, and 11 bases lay outside the gene matches.

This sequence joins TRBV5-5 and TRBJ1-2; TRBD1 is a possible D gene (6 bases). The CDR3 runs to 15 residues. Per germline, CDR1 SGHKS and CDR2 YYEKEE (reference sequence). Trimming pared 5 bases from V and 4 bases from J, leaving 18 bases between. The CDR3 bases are TGTGCCAGCAGTTGGGGGGACACCACGGGCTATGGCTACACCTTC. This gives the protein CASSWGDTTGYGYTF.

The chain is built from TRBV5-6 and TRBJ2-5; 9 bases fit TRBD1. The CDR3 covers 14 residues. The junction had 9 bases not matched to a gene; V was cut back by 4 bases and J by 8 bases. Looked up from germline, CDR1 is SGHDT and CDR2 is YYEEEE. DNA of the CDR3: TGTGCCAGCAGCCTTGGGGTACAGGGGGCAACCCAGTACTTC. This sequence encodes CASSLGVQGATQYF.

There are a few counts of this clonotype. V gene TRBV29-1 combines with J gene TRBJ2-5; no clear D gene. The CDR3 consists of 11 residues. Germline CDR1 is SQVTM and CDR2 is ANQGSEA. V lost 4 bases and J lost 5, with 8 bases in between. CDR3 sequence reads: CSVGISETQYF. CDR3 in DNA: TGCAGCGTTGGAATTTCGGAGACCCAGTACTTC.

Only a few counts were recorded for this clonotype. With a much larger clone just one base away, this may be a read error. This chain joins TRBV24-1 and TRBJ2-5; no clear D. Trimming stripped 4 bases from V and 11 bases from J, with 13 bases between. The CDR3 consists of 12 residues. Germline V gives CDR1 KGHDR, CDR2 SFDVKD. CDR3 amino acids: CATSEHLNEQYF. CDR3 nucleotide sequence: TGTGCCACCAGTGAGCACCTAAATGAGCAGTACTTC.

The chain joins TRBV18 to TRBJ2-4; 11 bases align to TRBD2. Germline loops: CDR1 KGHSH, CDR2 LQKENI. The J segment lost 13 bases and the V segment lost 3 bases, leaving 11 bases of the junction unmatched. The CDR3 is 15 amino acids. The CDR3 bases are TGTGCCAGCTCACCCTTAGCGGGAGGGCGTGGAGAGCAGTACTTC. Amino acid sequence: CASSPLAGGRGEQYF.

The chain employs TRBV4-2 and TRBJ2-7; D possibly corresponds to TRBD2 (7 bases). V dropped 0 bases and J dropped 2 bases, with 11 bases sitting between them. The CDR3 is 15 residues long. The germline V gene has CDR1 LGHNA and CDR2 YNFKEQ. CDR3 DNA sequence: TGTGCCAGCAGCCAAGAAGGGGGGGCCGCCTACGAGCAGTACTTC. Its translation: CASSQEGGAAYEQYF.

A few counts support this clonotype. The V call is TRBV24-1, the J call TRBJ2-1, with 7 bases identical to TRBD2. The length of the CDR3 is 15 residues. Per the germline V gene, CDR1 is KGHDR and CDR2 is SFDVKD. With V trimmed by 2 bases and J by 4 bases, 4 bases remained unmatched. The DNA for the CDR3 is TGTGCCACCAGTGATTCCCAGGGAGGGTACAATGAGCAGTTCTTC. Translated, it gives CATSDSQGGYNEQFF.

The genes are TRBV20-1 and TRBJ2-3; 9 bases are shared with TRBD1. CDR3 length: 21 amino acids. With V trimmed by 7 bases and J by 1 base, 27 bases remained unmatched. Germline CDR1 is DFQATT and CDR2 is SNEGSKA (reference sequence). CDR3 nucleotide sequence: TGCAGTGTCAGGCACTTTAAAGACAGGGGGAGACCGGGATCGGGCACAGATACGCAGTATTTT. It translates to CSVRHFKDRGRPGSGTDTQYF.

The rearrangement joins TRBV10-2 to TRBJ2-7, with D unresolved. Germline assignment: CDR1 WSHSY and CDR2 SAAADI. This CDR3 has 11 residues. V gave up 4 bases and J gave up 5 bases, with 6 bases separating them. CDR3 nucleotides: TGCGCCAGCAGTGGCCGTCACGAGCAGTACTTC. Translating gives CASSGRHEQYF.

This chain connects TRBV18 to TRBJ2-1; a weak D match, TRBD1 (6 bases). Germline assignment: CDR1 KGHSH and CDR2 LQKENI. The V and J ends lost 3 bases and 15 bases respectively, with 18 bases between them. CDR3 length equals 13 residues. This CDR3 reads CASSPTGLDRRFF. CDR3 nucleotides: TGTGCCAGCTCACCCACCGGGTTAGACAGGCGGTTCTTC. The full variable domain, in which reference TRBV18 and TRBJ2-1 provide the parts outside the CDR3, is NAGVMQNPRHLVRRRGQEARLRCSPMKGHSHVYWYRQLPEEGLKFMVYLQKENIIDESGMPKERFSAEFPKEGPSILRIQQVVRGDSAAYFCASSPTGLDRRFFGPGTRLTVL.

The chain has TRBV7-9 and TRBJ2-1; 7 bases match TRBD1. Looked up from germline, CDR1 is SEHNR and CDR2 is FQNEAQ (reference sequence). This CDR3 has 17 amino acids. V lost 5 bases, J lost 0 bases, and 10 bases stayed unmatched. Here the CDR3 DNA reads TGTGCCAGCAGCCCTAGGACAGGCGTAAGCTCCTACAATGAGCAGTTCTTC. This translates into CASSPRTGVSSYNEQFF.

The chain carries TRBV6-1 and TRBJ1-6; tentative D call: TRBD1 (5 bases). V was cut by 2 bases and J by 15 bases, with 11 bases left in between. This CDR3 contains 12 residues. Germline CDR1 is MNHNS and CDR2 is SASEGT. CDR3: CASSELAGSLHF. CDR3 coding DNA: TGTGCCAGCAGTGAACTGGCAGGGAGCCTCCACTTT.

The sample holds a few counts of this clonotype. CDR3 coding DNA: TGTGCCAGCAGCACCGGGACAGGATCCTACGAGCAGTACTTC. It is translated as CASSTGTGSYEQYF. The rearrangement joins TRBV7-2 to TRBJ2-7; 8 positions match TRBD1. J was trimmed by 1 base and V by 5 bases; bases with no gene match: 4. The germline CDR1 and CDR2 sequences are SGHTA and FQGNSA. The CDR3 covers 14 residues.

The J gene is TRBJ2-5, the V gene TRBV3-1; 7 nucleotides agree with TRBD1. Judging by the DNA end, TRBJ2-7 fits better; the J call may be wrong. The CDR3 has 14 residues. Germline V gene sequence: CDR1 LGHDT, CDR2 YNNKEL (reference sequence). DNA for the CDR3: TGTGCCAGCAGCCACGGGACAGAGTCCCGCGAGCAGTACTTC. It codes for CASSHGTESREQYF.

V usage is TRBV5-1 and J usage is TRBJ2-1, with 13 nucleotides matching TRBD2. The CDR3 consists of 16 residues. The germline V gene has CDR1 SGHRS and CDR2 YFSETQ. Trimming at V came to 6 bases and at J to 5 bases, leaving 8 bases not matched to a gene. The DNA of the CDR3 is TGCGCCAGCACCCGACTAGCGGGAGGCGGCGACAATGAGCAGTTCTTC. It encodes CASTRLAGGGDNEQFF. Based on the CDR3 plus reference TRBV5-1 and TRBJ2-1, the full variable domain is KAGVTQTPRYLIKTRGQQVTLSCSPISGHRSVSWYQQTPGQGLQFLFEYFSETQRNKGNFPGRFSGRQFSNSRSEMNVSTLELGDSALYLCASTRLAGGGDNEQFFGPGTRLTVL.

As DNA, the CDR3 is TGTGCCAGCAGCTACCAACTGGGGGGACAGGCTCCGATCTCTGGGGCCAACGTCCTGACTTTC. Its protein is CASSYQLGGQAPISGANVLTF. The chain has TRBV7-7 and TRBJ2-6; TRBD1 matches 8 bases. Germline V gene data show CDR1 as SSHAT and CDR2 as FNYEAQ (reference sequence). This CDR3 contains 21 residues. J lost 0 bases, V lost 4 bases, and 17 bases had no gene match.

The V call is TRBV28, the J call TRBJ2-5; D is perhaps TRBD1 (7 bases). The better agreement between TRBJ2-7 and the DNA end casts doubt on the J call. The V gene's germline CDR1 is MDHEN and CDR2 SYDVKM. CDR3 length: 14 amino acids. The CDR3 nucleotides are TGTGCCAGCAGTCAACCACAGGGGAGGCACGAGCAGTACTTC. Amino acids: CASSQPQGRHEQYF.